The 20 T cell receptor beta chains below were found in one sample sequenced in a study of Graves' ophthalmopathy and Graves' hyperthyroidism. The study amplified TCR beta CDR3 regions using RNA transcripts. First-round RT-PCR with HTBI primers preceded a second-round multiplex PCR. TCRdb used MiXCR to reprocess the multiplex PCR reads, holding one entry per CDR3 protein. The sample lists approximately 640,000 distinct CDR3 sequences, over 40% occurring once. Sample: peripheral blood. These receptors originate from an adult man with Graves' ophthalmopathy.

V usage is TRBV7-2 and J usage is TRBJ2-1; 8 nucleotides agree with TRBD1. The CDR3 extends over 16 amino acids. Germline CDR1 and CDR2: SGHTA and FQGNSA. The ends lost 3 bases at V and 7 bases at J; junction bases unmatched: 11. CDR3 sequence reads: CASSLAPQGARNEQFF. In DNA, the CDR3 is TGTGCCAGCAGCTTGGCCCCCCAGGGGGCGAGGAATGAGCAGTTCTTC.

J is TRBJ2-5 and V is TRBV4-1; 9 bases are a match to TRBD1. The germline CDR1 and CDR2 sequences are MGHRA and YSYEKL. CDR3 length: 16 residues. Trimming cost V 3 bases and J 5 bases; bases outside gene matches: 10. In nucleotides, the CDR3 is TGCGCCAGCAGCCACCGACAGGGGGGATTAGAGGAGACCCAGTACTTC. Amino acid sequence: CASSHRQGGLEETQYF.

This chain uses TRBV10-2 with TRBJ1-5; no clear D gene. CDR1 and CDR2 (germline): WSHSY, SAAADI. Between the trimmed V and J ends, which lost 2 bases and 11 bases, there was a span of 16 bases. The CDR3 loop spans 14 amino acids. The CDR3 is CASSEAGTVETQHF. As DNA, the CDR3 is TGCGCCAGCAGTGAGGCAGGAACGGTGGAGACCCAGCATTTT.

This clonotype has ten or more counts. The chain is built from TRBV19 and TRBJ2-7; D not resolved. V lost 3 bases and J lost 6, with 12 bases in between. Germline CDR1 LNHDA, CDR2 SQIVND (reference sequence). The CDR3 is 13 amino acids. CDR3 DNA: TGTGCCAGTAGTATTGGCCCTTTCCTCGAGCAGTACTTC. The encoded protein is CASSIGPFLEQYF.

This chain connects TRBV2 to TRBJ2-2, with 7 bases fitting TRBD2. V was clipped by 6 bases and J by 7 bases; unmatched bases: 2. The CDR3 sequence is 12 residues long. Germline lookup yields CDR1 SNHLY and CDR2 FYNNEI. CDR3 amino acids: CASRGGDGELFF. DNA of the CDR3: TGTGCCAGCAGGGGGGGGGACGGGGAGCTGTTTTTT.

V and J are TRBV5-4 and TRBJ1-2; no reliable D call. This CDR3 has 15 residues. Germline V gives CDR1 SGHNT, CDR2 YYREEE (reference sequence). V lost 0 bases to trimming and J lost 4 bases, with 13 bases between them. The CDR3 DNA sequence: TGTGCCAGCAGCTTGGGAGGAGTTGGCTCCTATGGCTACACCTTC. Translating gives CASSLGGVGSYGYTF.

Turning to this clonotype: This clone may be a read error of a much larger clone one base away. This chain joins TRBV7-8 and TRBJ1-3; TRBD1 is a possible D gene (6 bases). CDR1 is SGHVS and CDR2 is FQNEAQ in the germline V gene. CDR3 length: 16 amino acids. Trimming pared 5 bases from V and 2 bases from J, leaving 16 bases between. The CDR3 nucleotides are TGTGCCAGCAGCACCTATTCGGGGGCACCTGGAAACACCATATATTTT. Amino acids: CASSTYSGAPGNTIYF.

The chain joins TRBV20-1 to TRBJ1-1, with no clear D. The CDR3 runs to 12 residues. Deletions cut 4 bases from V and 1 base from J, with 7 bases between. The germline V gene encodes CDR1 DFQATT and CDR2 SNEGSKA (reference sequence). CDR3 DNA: TGCAGTGCTACTTGGTGGAACACTGAAGCTTTCTTT. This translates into CSATWWNTEAFF.

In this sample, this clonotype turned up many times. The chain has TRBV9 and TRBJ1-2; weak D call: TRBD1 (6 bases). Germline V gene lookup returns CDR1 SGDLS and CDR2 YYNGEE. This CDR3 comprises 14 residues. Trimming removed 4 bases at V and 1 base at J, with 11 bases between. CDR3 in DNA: TGTGCCAGCAGCCCCAGACAGGATAACTATGGCTACACCTTC. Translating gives CASSPRQDNYGYTF. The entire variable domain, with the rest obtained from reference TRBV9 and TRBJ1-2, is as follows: DSGVTQTPKHLITATGQRVTLRCSPRSGDLSVYWYQQSLDQGLQFLIQYYNGEERAKGNILERFSAQQFPDLHSELNLSSLELGDSALYFCASSPRQDNYGYTFGSGTRLTVV.

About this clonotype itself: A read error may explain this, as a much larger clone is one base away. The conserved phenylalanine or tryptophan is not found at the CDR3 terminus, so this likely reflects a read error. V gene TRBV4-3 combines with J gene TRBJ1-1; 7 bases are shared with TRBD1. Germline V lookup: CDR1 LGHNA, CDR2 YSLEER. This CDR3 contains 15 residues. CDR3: CASSRRGQLNTEAFL. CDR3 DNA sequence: TGCGCCAGCAGCCGCCGGGGACAGCTGAACACTGAGGCTTTCCTT.

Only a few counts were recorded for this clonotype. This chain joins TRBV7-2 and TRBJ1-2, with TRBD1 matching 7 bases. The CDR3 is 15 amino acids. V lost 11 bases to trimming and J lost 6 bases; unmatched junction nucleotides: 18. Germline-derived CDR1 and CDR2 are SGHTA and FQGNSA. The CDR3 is CAWRPRGQGVDGYTF. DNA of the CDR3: TGTGCCTGGAGACCCAGAGGGCAGGGGGTTGATGGCTACACCTTC.

The CDR3 DNA sequence: TGTGCGACCCCCGGGGCGGACGAGCAGTACTTC. It specifies CATPGADEQYF. This chain links TRBV24-1 with TRBJ2-7; either TRBD1 or TRBD2 may fit D (5 bases each). CDR1 KGHDR and CDR2 SFDVKD come from the germline V gene. This CDR3 comprises 11 residues.

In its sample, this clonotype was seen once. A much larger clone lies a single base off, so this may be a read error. Here the CDR3 DNA reads TGTGCCAACAGCTTGGCCTTCGCGGGGGCCTATGGCTACACCTTC. Protein: CANSLAFAGAYGYTF. The chain employs TRBV7-9 and TRBJ1-2; a weak D match, TRBD1 (6 bases). The CDR3 is 15 amino acids. The germline gives CDR1 SEHNR, CDR2 FQNEAQ (reference sequence).

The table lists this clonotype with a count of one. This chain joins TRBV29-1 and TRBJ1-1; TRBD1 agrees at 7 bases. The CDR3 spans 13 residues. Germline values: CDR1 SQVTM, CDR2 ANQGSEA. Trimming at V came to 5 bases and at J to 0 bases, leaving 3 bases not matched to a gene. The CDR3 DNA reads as TGCAGCGTTATGGGACAGATGAACACTGAAGCTTTCTTT. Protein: CSVMGQMNTEAFF.

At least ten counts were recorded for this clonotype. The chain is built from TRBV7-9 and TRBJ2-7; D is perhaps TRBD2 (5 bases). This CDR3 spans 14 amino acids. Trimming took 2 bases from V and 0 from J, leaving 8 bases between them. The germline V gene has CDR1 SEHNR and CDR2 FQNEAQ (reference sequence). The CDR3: CASSLWESSYEQYF. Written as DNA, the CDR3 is TGTGCCAGCAGCTTATGGGAGAGCTCCTACGAGCAGTACTTC.

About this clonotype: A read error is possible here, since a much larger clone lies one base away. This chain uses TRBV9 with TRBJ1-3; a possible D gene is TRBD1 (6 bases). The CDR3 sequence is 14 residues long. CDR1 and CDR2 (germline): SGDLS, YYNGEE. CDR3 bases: TGTGTCAGCAGCCCGTCAGGGGCCGGAAACACCATATATTTT. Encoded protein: CVSSPSGAGNTIYF. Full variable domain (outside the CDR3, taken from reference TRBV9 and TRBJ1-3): DSGVTQTPKHLITATGQRVTLRCSPRSGDLSVYWYQQSLDQGLQFLIQYYNGEERAKGNILERFSAQQFPDLHSELNLSSLELGDSALYFCVSSPSGAGNTIYFGEGSWLTVV.

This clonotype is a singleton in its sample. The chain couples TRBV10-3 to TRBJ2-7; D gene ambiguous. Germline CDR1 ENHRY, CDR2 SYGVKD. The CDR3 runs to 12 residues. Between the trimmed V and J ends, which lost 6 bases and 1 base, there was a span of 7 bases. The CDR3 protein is CAISIRSYEQYF. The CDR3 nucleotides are TGTGCCATCAGCATACGGTCCTACGAGCAGTACTTC.

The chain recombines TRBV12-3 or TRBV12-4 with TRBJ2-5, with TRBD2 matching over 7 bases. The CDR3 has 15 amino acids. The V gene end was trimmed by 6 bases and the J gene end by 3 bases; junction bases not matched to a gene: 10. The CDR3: CASRSTSPIKETQYF. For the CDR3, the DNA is TGTGCCAGCAGGTCGACTAGCCCGATAAAAGAGACCCAGTACTTC.

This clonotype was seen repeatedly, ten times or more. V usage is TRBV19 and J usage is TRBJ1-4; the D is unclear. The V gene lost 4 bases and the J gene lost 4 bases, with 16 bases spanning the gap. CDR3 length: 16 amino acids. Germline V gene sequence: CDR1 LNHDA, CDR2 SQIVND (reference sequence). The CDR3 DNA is TGTGCCAGTAGTAAGGGAGGAGCGGGTAATAATGAAAAACTGTTTTTT. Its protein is CASSKGGAGNNEKLFF.

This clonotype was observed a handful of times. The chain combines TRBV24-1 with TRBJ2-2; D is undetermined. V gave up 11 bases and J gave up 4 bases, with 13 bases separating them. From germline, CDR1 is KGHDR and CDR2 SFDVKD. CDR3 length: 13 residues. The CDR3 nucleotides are TGTGCCAGCAGACAATGGTTCACCGGGGAGCTGTTTTTT. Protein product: CASRQWFTGELFF.